This TCR beta chain was documented in a study of blood T cell repertoires in COVID-19. Background on the study: There were acute and convalescent COVID-19 samples, and they came from the United States, Italy and Spain. PBMCs, B-cell-depleted T cells, or T cells were the source of the cDNA or gDNA that made up the material.

The CDR3 loop spans 15 amino acids. V was shortened by 4 bases and J by 4 bases, with 14 bases between the two germline ends. Germline V lookup: CDR1 SGHTS, CDR2 YDEGEE. In the original analysis: Cell counts per sample came from amplifying reference gene primers. Method: immunoSEQ multiplex PCR; TCRdb's copy keeps in-frame clones and lacks some. V, J and clone size are taken as reported in that table, and D and trimming were inferred from the DNA itself. The table lists 150,000 or so clones, roughly 80% of them singletons, with around 3.1% in the top ten. The chain employs TRBV5-8 and TRBJ2-2; maybe TRBD1 (6 bases). This clonotype originated in a woman of 80 years or more with acute or convalescent COVID-19. The sequenced sample was peripheral blood. CDR3 nucleotides: TGTGCCAGCAGCGCCTACAGGGTTAGCACCGGGGAGCTGTTTTTT. It specifies CASSAYRVSTGELFF.